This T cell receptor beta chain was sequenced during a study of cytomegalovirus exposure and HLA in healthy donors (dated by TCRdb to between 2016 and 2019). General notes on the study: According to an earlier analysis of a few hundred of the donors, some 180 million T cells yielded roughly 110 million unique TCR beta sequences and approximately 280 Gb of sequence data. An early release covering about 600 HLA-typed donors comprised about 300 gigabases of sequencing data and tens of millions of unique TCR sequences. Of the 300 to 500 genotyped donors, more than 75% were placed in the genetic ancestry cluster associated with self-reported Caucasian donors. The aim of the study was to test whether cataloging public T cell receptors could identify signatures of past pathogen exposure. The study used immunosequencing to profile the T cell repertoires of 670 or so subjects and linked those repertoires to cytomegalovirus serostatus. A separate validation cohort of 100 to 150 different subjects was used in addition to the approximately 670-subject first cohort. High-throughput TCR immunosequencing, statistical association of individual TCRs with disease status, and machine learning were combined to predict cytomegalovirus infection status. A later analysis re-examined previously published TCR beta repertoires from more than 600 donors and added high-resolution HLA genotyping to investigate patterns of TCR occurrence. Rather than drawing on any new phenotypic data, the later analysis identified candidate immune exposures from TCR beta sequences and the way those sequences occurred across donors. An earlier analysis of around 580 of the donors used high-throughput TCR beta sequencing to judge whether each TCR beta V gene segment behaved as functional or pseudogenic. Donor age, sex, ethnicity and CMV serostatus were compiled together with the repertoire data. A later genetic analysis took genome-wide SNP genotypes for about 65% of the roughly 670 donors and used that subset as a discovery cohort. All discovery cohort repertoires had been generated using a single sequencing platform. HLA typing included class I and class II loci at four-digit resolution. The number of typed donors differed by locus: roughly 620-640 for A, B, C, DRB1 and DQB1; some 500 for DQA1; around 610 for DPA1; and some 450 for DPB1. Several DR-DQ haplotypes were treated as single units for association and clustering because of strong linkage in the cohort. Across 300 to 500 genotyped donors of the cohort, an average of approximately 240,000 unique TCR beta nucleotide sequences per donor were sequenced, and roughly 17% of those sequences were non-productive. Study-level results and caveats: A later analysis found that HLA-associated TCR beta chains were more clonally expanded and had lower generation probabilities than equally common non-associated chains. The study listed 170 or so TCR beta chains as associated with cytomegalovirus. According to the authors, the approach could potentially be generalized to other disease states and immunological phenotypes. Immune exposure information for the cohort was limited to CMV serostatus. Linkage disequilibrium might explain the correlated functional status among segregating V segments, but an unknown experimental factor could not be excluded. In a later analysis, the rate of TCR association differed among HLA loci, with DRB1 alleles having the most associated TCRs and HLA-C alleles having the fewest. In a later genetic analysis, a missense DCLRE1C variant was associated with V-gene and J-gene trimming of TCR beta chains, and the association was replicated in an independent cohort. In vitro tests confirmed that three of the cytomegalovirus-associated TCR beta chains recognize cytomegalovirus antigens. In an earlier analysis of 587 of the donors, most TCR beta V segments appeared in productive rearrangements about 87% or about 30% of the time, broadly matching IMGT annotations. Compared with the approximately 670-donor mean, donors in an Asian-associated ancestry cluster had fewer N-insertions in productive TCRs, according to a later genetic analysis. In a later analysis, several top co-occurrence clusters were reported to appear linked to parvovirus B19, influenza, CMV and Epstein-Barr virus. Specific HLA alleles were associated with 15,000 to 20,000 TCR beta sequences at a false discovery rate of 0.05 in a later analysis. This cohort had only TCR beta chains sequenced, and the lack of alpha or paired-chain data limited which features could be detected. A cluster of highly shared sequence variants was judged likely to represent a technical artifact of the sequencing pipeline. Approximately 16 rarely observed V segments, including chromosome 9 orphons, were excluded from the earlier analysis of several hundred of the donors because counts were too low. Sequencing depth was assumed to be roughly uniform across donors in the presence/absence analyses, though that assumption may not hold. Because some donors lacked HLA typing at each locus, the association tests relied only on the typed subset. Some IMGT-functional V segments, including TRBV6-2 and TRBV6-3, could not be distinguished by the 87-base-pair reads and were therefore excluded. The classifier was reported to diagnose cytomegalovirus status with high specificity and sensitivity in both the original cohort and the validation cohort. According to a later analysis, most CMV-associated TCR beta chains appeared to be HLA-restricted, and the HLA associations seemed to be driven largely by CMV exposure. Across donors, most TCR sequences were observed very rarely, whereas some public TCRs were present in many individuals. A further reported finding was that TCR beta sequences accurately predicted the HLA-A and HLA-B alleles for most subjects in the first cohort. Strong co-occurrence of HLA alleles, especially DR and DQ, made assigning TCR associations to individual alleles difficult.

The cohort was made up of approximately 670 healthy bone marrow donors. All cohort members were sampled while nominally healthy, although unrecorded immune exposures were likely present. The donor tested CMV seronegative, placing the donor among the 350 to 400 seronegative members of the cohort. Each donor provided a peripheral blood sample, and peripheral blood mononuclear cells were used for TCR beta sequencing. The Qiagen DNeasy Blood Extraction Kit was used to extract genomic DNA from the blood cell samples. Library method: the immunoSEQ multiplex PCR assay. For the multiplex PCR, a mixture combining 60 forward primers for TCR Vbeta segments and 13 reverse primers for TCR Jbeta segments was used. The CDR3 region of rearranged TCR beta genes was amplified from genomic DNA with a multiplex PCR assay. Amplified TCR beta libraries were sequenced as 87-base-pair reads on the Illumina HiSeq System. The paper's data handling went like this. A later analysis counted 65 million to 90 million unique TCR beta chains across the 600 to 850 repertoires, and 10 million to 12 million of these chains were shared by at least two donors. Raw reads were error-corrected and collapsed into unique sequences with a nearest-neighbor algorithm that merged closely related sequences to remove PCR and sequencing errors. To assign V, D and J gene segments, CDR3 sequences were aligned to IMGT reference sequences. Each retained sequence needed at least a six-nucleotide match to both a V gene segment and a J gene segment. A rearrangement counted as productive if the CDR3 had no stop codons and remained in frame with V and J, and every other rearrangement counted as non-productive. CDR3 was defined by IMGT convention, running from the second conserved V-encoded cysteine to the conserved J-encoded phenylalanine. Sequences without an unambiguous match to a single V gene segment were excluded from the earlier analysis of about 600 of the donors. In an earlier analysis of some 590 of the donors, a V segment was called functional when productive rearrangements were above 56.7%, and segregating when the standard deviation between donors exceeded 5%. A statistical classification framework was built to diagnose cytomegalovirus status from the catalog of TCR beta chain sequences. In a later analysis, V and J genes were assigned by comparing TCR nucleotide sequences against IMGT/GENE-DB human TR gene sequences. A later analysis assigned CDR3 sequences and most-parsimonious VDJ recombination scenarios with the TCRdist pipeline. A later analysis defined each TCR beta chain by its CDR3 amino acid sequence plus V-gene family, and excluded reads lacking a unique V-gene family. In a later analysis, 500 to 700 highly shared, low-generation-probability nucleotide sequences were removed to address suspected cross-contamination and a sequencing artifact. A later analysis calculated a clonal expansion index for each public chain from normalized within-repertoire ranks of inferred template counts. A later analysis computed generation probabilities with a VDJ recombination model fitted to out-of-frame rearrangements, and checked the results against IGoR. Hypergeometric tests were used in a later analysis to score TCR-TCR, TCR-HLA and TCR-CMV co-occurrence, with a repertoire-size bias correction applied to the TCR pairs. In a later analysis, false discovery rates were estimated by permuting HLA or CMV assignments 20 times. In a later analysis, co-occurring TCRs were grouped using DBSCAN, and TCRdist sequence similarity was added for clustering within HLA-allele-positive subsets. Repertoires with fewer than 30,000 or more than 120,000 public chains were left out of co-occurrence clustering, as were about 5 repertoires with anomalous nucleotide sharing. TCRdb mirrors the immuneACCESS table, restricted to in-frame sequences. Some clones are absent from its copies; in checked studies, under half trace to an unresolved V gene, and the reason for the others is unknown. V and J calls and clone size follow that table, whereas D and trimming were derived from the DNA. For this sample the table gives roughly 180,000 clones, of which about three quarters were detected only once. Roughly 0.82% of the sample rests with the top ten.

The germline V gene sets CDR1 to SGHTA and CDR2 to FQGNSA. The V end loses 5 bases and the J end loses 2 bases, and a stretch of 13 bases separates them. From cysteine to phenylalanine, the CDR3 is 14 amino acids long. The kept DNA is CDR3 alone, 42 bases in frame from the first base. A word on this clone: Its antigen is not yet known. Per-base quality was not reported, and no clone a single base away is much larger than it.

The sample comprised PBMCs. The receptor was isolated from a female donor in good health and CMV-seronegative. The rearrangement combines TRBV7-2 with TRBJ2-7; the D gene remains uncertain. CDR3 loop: CASSLDWNAYEQYF. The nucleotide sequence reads TGTGCCAGCAGCCTCGACTGGAATGCCTACGAGCAGTACTTC.